A single sample is the source of the 9 T cell receptor beta chains below, sequenced in a study of T-cell memory formation after mild COVID-19. TCRdb recomputed calls from the 5' RACE reads with MiXCR, one row per CDR3 protein. The table includes around 340,000 distinct CDR3 sequences, around 20% detected once. The sample comprised PBMCs or a T cell subset sorted from them (not recorded which). These receptor sequences come from an adult woman who had mild COVID-19 (a few samples of this study predate the infection). Cell type and time point are not known.

V gene TRBV4-3 combines with J gene TRBJ1-4; D is unclear. Germline V gives CDR1 LGHNA, CDR2 YSLEER. Trimming stripped 0 bases from V and 8 bases from J, with 16 bases between. The CDR3 is made up of 16 amino acids. The CDR3 nucleotides read TGCGCCAGCAGCCAAGAGTCCTGGGCGGGGAGGGAAAAACTGTTTTTT. Its protein is CASSQESWAGREKLFF.

The chain recombines TRBV7-2 with TRBJ1-1, with a tentative D call TRBD1 (5 bases). Deletions cut 1 base from V and 4 bases from J, with 13 bases between. The CDR3 totals 15 residues. The germline gives CDR1 SGHTA, CDR2 FQGNSA. CDR3 sequence: CASSLVGPQGTEAFF. CDR3 in DNA: TGTGCCAGCAGCTTAGTGGGACCCCAGGGCACTGAAGCTTTCTTT.

The sample holds a few counts of this clonotype. V gene TRBV7-6 combines with J gene TRBJ2-2; 10 bases match TRBD2. The germline V gene has CDR1 SGHVS and CDR2 FNYEAQ. Trimming at V came to 4 bases and at J to 7 bases, leaving 15 bases not matched to a gene. CDR3 length: 18 residues. CDR3 sequence reads: CASSYPQLAGPLIGELFF. CDR3 bases: TGTGCCAGCAGCTACCCACAACTAGCGGGACCTTTGATCGGGGAGCTGTTTTTT.

The chain recombines TRBV7-9 with TRBJ2-1; 7 bases agree with TRBD1. V lost 5 bases to trimming and J lost 5 bases; unmatched junction nucleotides: 3. Germline-derived CDR1 and CDR2 are SEHNR and FQNEAQ (reference sequence). The CDR3 runs 13 residues. CDR3 residues: CASSRGQNNEQFF. The DNA for the CDR3 is TGTGCCAGCAGCCGGGGACAGAACAATGAGCAGTTCTTC.

There are a few counts of this clonotype. The chain couples TRBV7-9 to TRBJ2-6; D gene ambiguous. Germline V gives CDR1 SEHNR, CDR2 FQNEAQ (reference sequence). CDR3 length: 16 amino acids. V was trimmed by 3 bases and J by 2 bases, leaving 11 bases between them. The CDR3 region has the DNA TGTGCCAGCAGCTTTGAGTCCCGGACTGGGGCCAACGTCCTGACTTTC. This sequence encodes CASSFESRTGANVLTF.

There are a few counts of this clonotype. The genes are TRBV5-1 and TRBJ1-1, with 7 bases matching TRBD1. CDR1 and CDR2 from the germline V gene are SGHRS and YFSETQ. The CDR3 sequence is 14 residues long. The junction had 3 bases not matched to a gene; V was cut back by 4 bases and J by 0 bases. CDR3 DNA sequence: TGCGCCAGCAGCGGGGGACAGATGAACACTGAAGCTTTCTTT. Translation gives CASSGGQMNTEAFF.

This clonotype was recorded a few times. This rearrangement joins TRBV12-3 or TRBV12-4 to TRBJ1-1; D gene uncertain. Between the trimmed V and J ends, which lost 4 bases and 5 bases, there was a span of 11 bases. The CDR3 covers 13 residues. The CDR3 here is CASSSTRRTEAFF. The CDR3 DNA reads TGTGCCAGCAGTTCTACCAGGCGGACTGAAGCTTTCTTT.

The chain carries TRBV20-1 and TRBJ1-2; D remains ambiguous. With 7 bases removed from V and 1 base from J, the gap between germline ends came to 13 bases. The CDR3 totals 13 residues. Germline V gives CDR1 DFQATT, CDR2 SNEGSKA (reference sequence). CDR3 residues: CSGTRLNNYGYTF. The CDR3 region has the DNA TGCAGTGGCACACGACTTAATAACTATGGCTACACCTTC.

This chain connects TRBV29-1 to TRBJ2-1; 7 bases agree with TRBD2. CDR1 is SQVTM, CDR2 ANQGSEA, per germline. The CDR3 loop spans 15 amino acids. Trimming at V came to 5 bases and at J to 2 bases, leaving 9 bases not matched to a gene. The CDR3 loop is CSVPPSGLAYNEQFF. CDR3 coding DNA: TGCAGCGTTCCACCTAGCGGCCTAGCCTACAATGAGCAGTTCTTC.